The source of this T cell receptor (beta chain) is a study of blood T cells in healthy people across ages. Study-level points and caveats: Naive T cell percentage showed a strong correlation with TCR beta diversity. Donor CMV infection status was unknown, possibly confounding age-related changes in expanded clonotypes. There were more naive CD4+ cells and higher diversity in long-lived donors than in aged donors.

To note about this clonotype: Its target is not known.

The CDR3 runs 15 residues. V was clipped by 7 bases and J by 0 bases; unmatched bases: 6. The germline V gene has CDR1 DFQATT and CDR2 SNEGSKA (reference sequence). Peripheral blood samples of around 9.5 milliliters were drawn from each donor. Primed by a sample-barcoded 5' primer and a J-beta primer mix, a second PCR proceeded for about 6 to 12 cycles. One entry per CDR3 protein results from TCRdb running MiXCR on the 5' RACE reads. The sample contains hundreds of thousands of distinct CDR3 sequences, under 45% of which appear only once. V is TRBV20-1 and J is TRBJ1-4, with 9 bases identical to TRBD1. The sample comprised blood. The receptor was isolated from a man in his fifties or sixties in good health. The CDR3 loop is CSGRGQGTTNEKLFF. The CDR3 bases are TGCAGTGGACGGGGACAGGGTACAACTAATGAAAAACTGTTTTTT.